This entry lists 25 T cell receptor beta chains sequenced from one sample in a study of B cell selection in AIRE deficiency. Regulatory T cells were sorted as CD4+CD25hiCD127low/negative. Some clones are missing from TCRdb's copy, which holds only in-frame ones; the method was immunoSEQ multiplex PCR. The table includes approximately 18,000 clones, approximately 94% detected once. Sequences were obtained from CD4+CD25+ Tregs sorted from PBMCs. These receptors originate from a human donor in good health.

The chain recombines TRBV27 with TRBJ2-7; the D is unclear. From germline, CDR1 is MNHEY and CDR2 SMNVEV (reference sequence). The CDR3 is 13 amino acids. With 6 bases removed from V and 5 bases from J, the gap between germline ends came to 14 bases. The chain's CDR3 is CASRGWQMDEQYF. As DNA, the CDR3 is TGTGCCAGCAGGGGGTGGCAGATGGACGAGCAGTACTTC.

The chain employs TRBV7-9 and TRBJ2-7; a possible D gene is TRBD2 (5 bases). V lost 4 bases and J lost 3, with 19 bases in between. This CDR3 is built from 16 residues. Germline CDR1 SEHNR, CDR2 FQNEAQ (reference sequence). CDR3 DNA sequence: TGTGCCAGCAGCTCAACTAGTTACCTTCATGACTACGAGCAGTACTTC. It specifies CASSSTSYLHDYEQYF.

This clone was picked up one time. CDR3 in DNA: TGTGCCAGCTCATCGGATAGAGAGACCCAGTACTTC. Amino acid sequence: CASSSDRETQYF. The chain uses TRBV18 and TRBJ2-5; D is unclear. CDR1 is KGHSH, CDR2 LQKENI, per germline. The CDR3 totals 12 residues. V was shortened by 5 bases and J by 4 bases, with 8 bases between the two germline ends.

The chain couples TRBV18 to TRBJ2-2; 9 bases align to TRBD1. This CDR3 region has 16 residues. Germline CDR1 reads KGHSH; CDR2 reads LQKENI. J lost 4 bases, V lost 4 bases, and 7 bases had no gene match. The CDR3 sequence is CASSLQTGGGTGELFF. DNA of the CDR3: TGTGCCAGCTCACTACAGACAGGGGGAGGCACCGGGGAGCTGTTTTTT.

This clone has only a few counts. The chain employs TRBV6-5 and TRBJ1-2, with a possible D match to TRBD1 (5 bases). The germline gives CDR1 MNHEY, CDR2 SVGAGI. The CDR3 extends over 15 amino acids. The V gene lost 4 bases and the J gene lost 4 bases, with 16 bases spanning the gap. CDR3 bases: TGTGCCAGCAGTTTTTCTCGCCCGACAGCCTATGGCTACACCTTC. The encoded protein is CASSFSRPTAYGYTF.

This sequence joins TRBV11-2 and TRBJ2-1; a possible D gene is TRBD2 (6 bases). The CDR3 spans 14 residues. Germline V gene lookup returns CDR1 SGHAT and CDR2 FQNNGV. Trimming took off 7 bases at V and 5 bases at J, with 15 bases between the two ends. CDR3: CASTQWRGHNEQFF. The CDR3 region has the DNA TGTGCCAGCACCCAATGGAGGGGACACAATGAGCAGTTCTTC.

This clone was recorded only once. V and J are TRBV20-1 and TRBJ2-7; 9 positions agree with TRBD1. J was trimmed by 13 bases and V by 5 bases; bases with no gene match: 9. The length of the CDR3 is 11 residues. Germline V lookup: CDR1 DFQATT, CDR2 SNEGSKA (reference sequence). CDR3 nucleotides: TGCAGTGCTCCCACTTACAGGGGGCATTACTTC. This sequence encodes CSAPTYRGHYF.

The gene calls are TRBV18 and TRBJ1-1; D is perhaps TRBD1 (5 bases). CDR1 is KGHSH and CDR2 is LQKENI in the germline V gene. The CDR3 is 12 residues long. The V end was cut by 2 bases, the J end by 11 bases, with 12 bases between. As DNA, the CDR3 is TGTGCCAGCTCACCAGGGGACGGTCGGGCTTTCTTT. Protein: CASSPGDGRAFF. Looking up the rest from reference TRBV18 and TRBJ1-1 gives the full variable domain: NAGVMQNPRHLVRRRGQEARLRCSPMKGHSHVYWYRQLPEEGLKFMVYLQKENIIDESGMPKERFSAEFPKEGPSILRIQQVVRGDSAAYFCASSPGDGRAFFGQGTRLTVV.

The J gene is TRBJ2-5, the V gene TRBV11-2; no reliable D call. Germline V gene data show CDR1 as SGHAT and CDR2 as FQNNGV. The CDR3 sequence is 13 residues long. Trimming removed 6 bases from V and 5 bases from J, with 13 bases in between. The CDR3 loop is CASRPALTETQYF. The CDR3 coding sequence is TGTGCCAGCAGACCAGCGCTTACGGAGACCCAGTACTTC.

The gene calls are TRBV11-3 and TRBJ1-5, with 7 bases matching TRBD1. V was pared by 3 bases and J by 6 bases, with 11 bases of the junction left unmatched. This CDR3 is built from 16 residues. CDR1 and CDR2 (germline): SGHNT, YENEEA. CDR3 sequence: CASSFSSTGAGQPQHF. DNA of the CDR3: TGTGCCAGCAGCTTTAGTTCCACAGGGGCGGGTCAGCCCCAGCATTTT. Drawing the rest from reference TRBV11-3 and TRBJ1-5, the complete variable domain is EAGVVQSPRYKIIEKKQPVAFWCNPISGHNTLYWYLQNLGQGPELLIRYENEEAVDDSQLPKDRFSAERLKGVDSTLKIQPAELGDSAVYLCASSFSSTGAGQPQHFGDGTRLSIL.

This clone was seen only once. The chain uses TRBV19 and TRBJ2-1, with 7 bases that match TRBD1. Trimming took 4 bases from V and 6 from J; bases not matched to a gene: 12. This CDR3 contains 16 residues. The germline V gene encodes CDR1 LNHDA and CDR2 SQIVND (reference sequence). CDR3 protein: CASSTRQGSPGNEQFF. Here the CDR3 DNA reads TGTGCCAGTAGTACCCGACAGGGTAGCCCGGGCAATGAGCAGTTCTTC.

The chain joins TRBV6-5 to TRBJ2-5; 7 positions match TRBD1. Trimming at V came to 6 bases and at J to 2 bases, leaving 6 bases not matched to a gene. The CDR3 consists of 14 residues. Looked up from germline, CDR1 is MNHEY and CDR2 is SVGAGI. The CDR3 loop reads CASRVDRVQETQYF. Written as DNA, the CDR3 is TGTGCCAGCAGGGTCGACAGGGTACAAGAGACCCAGTACTTC.

V gene TRBV5-3 combines with J gene TRBJ2-3; 8 bases fit TRBD2. TRBV5-3 is designated an ORF whose function remains uncertain. This CDR3 is 20 amino acids long. Trimming removed 3 bases from V and 1 base from J; junction bases left unmatched: 19. CDR3 coding DNA: TGTGCCAGAAGCTCTCCTCTCAAGCGGGAGAGGGAGATTGGCACAGATACGCAGTATTTT. Its protein product is CARSSPLKREREIGTDTQYF.

In this sample, this clone turned up once. The chain has TRBV6-1 and TRBJ1-2; 9 bases match TRBD1. The CDR3 totals 14 residues. The germline gives CDR1 MNHNS, CDR2 SASEGT. Trimming at V came to 6 bases and at J to 7 bases, leaving 9 bases not matched to a gene. The CDR3 protein is CASSVGQGRGGYTF. DNA for the CDR3: TGTGCCAGCAGCGTGGGACAGGGTCGTGGTGGCTACACCTTC.

V gene TRBV19 combines with J gene TRBJ2-6, with 8 bases lining up with TRBD2. There are 16 residues in the CDR3. Trimming cost V 7 bases and J 2 bases; bases outside gene matches: 7. Germline CDR1 LNHDA, CDR2 SQIVND (reference sequence). CDR3 DNA: TGTGCCAGTACTAAGCGGGAGAGGGCTGGGGCCAACGTCCTGACTTTC. Its translation: CASTKRERAGANVLTF.

CDR3 in amino acids: CASSLSSHQPQHF. CDR3 DNA: TGTGCCAGCAGCTTGAGTTCGCATCAGCCCCAGCATTTT. The rearrangement links TRBV7-9 to TRBJ1-5; D is unclear. The CDR3 runs 13 residues. The germline CDR1 and CDR2 sequences are SEHNR and FQNEAQ (reference sequence). With 3 bases removed from V and 5 bases from J, the gap between germline ends came to 8 bases.

The chain couples TRBV5-4 to TRBJ1-1, with 7 positions matching TRBD1. V shed 3 bases and J 6 bases; nucleotides not matched to a gene: 8. The CDR3 has 14 residues. Germline-derived CDR1 and CDR2 are SGHNT and YYREEE (reference sequence). The CDR3 protein is CASSSHRGNSEAFF. The CDR3 coding sequence is TGTGCCAGCAGCTCTCACAGGGGCAATTCTGAAGCTTTCTTT.

The CDR3 is CASSGTGAGNTIYF. As DNA, the CDR3 is TGTGCCAGCAGTGGGACAGGGGCTGGAAACACCATATATTTT. This chain links TRBV6-1 with TRBJ1-3; TRBD1 agrees at 9 bases. The CDR3 extends over 14 amino acids. J lost 2 bases, V lost 4 bases, and 0 bases had no gene match. CDR1 MNHNS and CDR2 SASEGT come from the germline V gene.

CDR3 in amino acids: CASSGTGSTDTQYF. The DNA for the CDR3 is TGTGCCAGCTCAGGGACAGGGTCCACAGATACGCAGTATTTT. The chain links TRBV18 to TRBJ2-3, with 9 bases fitting TRBD1. This CDR3 is built from 14 residues. Germline CDR1 is KGHSH and CDR2 is LQKENI. Trimming took 5 bases from V and 2 from J; bases not matched to a gene: 2.

The V gene is TRBV29-1, the J gene TRBJ2-1; TRBD1 aligns across 10 bases. J lost 7 bases, V lost 0 bases, and 6 bases had no gene match. This CDR3 contains 15 residues. In germline, CDR1 is SQVTM, CDR2 ANQGSEA. The CDR3, as DNA: TGCAGCGTTGAAGACGGGGGACAGGGGTGGAATGAGCAGTTCTTC. Its translation is CSVEDGGQGWNEQFF.

V and J are TRBV7-2 and TRBJ2-3; D not resolved. The CDR3 contains 14 residues. Germline lookup yields CDR1 SGHTA and CDR2 FQGNSA. V lost 5 bases and J lost 8, with 17 bases in between. This CDR3 is CASSPDWASGTQYF. CDR3 nucleotide sequence: TGTGCCAGCAGCCCTGACTGGGCCTCGGGTACGCAGTATTTT.

The chain employs TRBV5-1 and TRBJ2-3; 7 bases are a match to TRBD2. The V gene's germline CDR1 is SGHRS and CDR2 YFSETQ. V was pared by 1 base and J by 7 bases, with 12 bases of the junction left unmatched. The CDR3 consists of 16 residues. CDR3: CASSLPGLPYINTQYF. The DNA of the CDR3 is TGCGCCAGCAGCTTGCCGGGACTACCCTATATTAATACGCAGTATTTT.

The count of this clone is one. Here the CDR3 DNA reads TGTGCCACCAGCAGAGATCTCCCACCTAACTATGGCTACACCTTC. This codes for CATSRDLPPNYGYTF. This chain links TRBV15 with TRBJ1-2; D is undetermined. There are 15 residues in the CDR3. Between the trimmed V and J ends, which lost 0 bases and 0 bases, there was a span of 8 bases. The V gene's germline CDR1 is LNHNV and CDR2 YYDKDF (reference sequence).

In DNA, the CDR3 is TGTGCCAGCAGTTCTCGTCGACTAGCGGGAGGGAATGAGCAGTTCTTC. It specifies CASSSRRLAGGNEQFF. This chain links TRBV5-4 with TRBJ2-1; the match to TRBD2 covers 14 bases. Germline V gives CDR1 SGHNT, CDR2 YYREEE (reference sequence). CDR3 length: 16 residues. The trim removed 5 bases at V and 7 bases at J, leaving 8 bases unmatched.

V is TRBV7-6 and J is TRBJ2-1, with 7 bases identical to TRBD2. Per germline, CDR1 SGHVS and CDR2 FNYEAQ. CDR3 length: 14 amino acids. J lost 6 bases, V lost 3 bases, and 5 bases had no gene match. The CDR3 protein is CASSFAQRGNEQFF. The CDR3 DNA follows: TGTGCCAGCAGCTTTGCGCAGCGGGGCAATGAGCAGTTCTTC.